This T cell receptor beta chain was retrieved from a study of T cells in Graves' hyperthyroidism and ophthalmopathy. Amplification of TCR beta CDR3 regions used RNA as the template. Using the HTBI primer set, a first-round RT-PCR was run on the TCR CDR3. TCRdb reprocessed the multiplex PCR reads with MiXCR, giving one entry per CDR3 protein. The table includes approximately 720,000 distinct CDR3 sequences, about 17% detected once. Hyperthyroidism in the patients, aged 18 to 65, was newly diagnosed and under 2 months in duration. Exclusion criteria comprised uncontrolled infection, other autoimmune disease, pregnancy or lactation. Each diagnosis drew on symptoms, thyroxine, TRAb, thyroid ultrasound and orbital computed tomography findings. Trimming took 2 bases from V and 6 from J, leaving 10 bases between them. Germline V gene sequence: CDR1 MNHEY, CDR2 SVGEGT. The length of the CDR3 is 13 residues.

This clonotype was detected many times. This TCR derives from a woman between 45 and 65 years old with Graves' hyperthyroidism that later progressed to Graves' ophthalmopathy. This rearrangement joins TRBV6-2 or TRBV6-3 to TRBJ1-1; D might be TRBD1 (6 bases). Sequences were obtained from blood. The DNA for the CDR3 is TGTGCCAGCAGTTACCCCAGGACAGCTGAAGCTTTCTTT. Translating it yields CASSYPRTAEAFF.